The rows below give T cell receptor beta chains drawn from one sample of a study of OX40 agonist ivuxolimab in advanced cancers. The data were produced by immunoSEQ multiplex PCR, yet TCRdb's version contains in-frame clones alone and is incomplete. The sample lists about 79,000 clones; around 85% were seen once. The source material was CD4+ or CD8+ T cells sorted from blood, sampled in a trial of the OX40 agonist ivuxolimab. Every receptor here comes from an adult with an advanced solid tumor such as melanoma, head and neck, liver or kidney cancer. CDR3s leave out the opening cysteine and the closing phenylalanine or tryptophan. D genes are given only for firm matches.

TRBV5-6,12,NA,ASSLRLPGGFAF
TRBV21-1,14,NA,ASSAVLATIRTEAF
TRBV7-6,13,TRBD1,ASSIRQGWYNEQF
TRBV5-1,14,TRBD2,ASSSLAGGRTGELF
TRBV6-6,10,NA,ASSTGTKEQF
TRBV7-6,11,NA,ASSLLVADTQY
TRBV7-2,14,NA,ASSPRLHLSTDTQY
TRBV11-2,12,TRBD2,ASSLTSGSGEQF
TRBV28,14,TRBD2,ASSFEVTSGSHEQF
TRBV11-3,12,NA,ASSLASVSYEQY
TRBV7-3,11,NA,ASREGTYGELF
TRBV7-2,12,NA,ASSQGGGYEKLF
TRBV6-5,12,NA,ASSYEKGGLEQY
TRBV19,14,NA,ASSIDNEQGGVELF
TRBV4-1,10,TRBD2,ASGLAGETQY
TRBV28,10,NA,ATTSGANVLT
TRBV30,14,TRBD1,AWSTGTGGSGQPQH
TRBV4-1,13,NA,ASSQDRTPADTQY